The sequence of this TCR beta chain was determined in a study of monozygotic twins with cystic fibrosis. Findings and caveats of the study: Low clonality (median around 0.0095) suggested a mostly naive repertoire.

Germline V lookup: CDR1 LNHDA, CDR2 SQIVND (reference sequence). J was trimmed by 6 bases and V by 5 bases; bases with no gene match: 19. The CDR3 loop spans 18 amino acids. For this clone: Its target is not known.

Method: immunoSEQ multiplex PCR; TCRdb's copy keeps in-frame clones and lacks some. This table holds 9,500 to 14,000 clones, roughly 96% found once. Sequencing used blood. The clonotype was recovered from a boy younger than 18 with cystic fibrosis. The rearrangement links TRBV19 to TRBJ2-7; TRBD2 matches at 10 bases. The CDR3 loop reads CASSSGGGALAGDGEQYF. The DNA for the CDR3 is TGTGCCAGTAGTTCCGGGGGTGGAGCTCTAGCGGGAGACGGCGAGCAGTACTTC.